The clone carrying this T cell receptor beta chain was recorded a few times. What it binds is unknown. The table came from immunoSEQ multiplex PCR; TCRdb's copy has only in-frame clones and leaves some out. Of roughly 240,000 clones listed, approximately 88% were seen once; the top ten hold about 10%. This specimen belongs to a study of Ad26.COV2.S vaccination and SARS-CoV-2 variants. Study as a whole: Administration of Ad26.COV2.S was intramuscular, either once or twice 56 days apart. General study findings and limits: With respect to non-spike TCR breadth, vaccine and placebo recipients were similar. Vaccinees reportedly had broad spike-specific CD8+ and CD4+ T cell responses. Overall T cell responses may have been underestimated by the analyses of TCR breadth and depth.

As for treatment: 15 to 20 received Ad26.COV2.S at low or high dose, single or two shots; five or six received placebo; per-sample allocation not given. The samples were gathered on day 63 after the first injection of vaccine or placebo. CDR1 MNHEY and CDR2 SVGAGI come from the germline V gene. This CDR3 contains 15 residues. With 5 bases removed from V and 2 bases from J, the gap between germline ends came to 13 bases. This sample comprised peripheral blood, obtained in a trial of Ad26.COV2.S vaccine versus placebo. The TCR comes from a person between 18 and 65 years old who received the Ad26.COV2.S COVID-19 vaccine or a placebo. The chain employs TRBV6-5 and TRBJ1-5; tentatively, D is TRBD1 (6 bases). CDR3: CASSPRTVRNQPQHF. CDR3 nucleotide sequence: TGTGCCAGCAGTCCCCGGACAGTTCGCAATCAGCCCCAGCATTTT.